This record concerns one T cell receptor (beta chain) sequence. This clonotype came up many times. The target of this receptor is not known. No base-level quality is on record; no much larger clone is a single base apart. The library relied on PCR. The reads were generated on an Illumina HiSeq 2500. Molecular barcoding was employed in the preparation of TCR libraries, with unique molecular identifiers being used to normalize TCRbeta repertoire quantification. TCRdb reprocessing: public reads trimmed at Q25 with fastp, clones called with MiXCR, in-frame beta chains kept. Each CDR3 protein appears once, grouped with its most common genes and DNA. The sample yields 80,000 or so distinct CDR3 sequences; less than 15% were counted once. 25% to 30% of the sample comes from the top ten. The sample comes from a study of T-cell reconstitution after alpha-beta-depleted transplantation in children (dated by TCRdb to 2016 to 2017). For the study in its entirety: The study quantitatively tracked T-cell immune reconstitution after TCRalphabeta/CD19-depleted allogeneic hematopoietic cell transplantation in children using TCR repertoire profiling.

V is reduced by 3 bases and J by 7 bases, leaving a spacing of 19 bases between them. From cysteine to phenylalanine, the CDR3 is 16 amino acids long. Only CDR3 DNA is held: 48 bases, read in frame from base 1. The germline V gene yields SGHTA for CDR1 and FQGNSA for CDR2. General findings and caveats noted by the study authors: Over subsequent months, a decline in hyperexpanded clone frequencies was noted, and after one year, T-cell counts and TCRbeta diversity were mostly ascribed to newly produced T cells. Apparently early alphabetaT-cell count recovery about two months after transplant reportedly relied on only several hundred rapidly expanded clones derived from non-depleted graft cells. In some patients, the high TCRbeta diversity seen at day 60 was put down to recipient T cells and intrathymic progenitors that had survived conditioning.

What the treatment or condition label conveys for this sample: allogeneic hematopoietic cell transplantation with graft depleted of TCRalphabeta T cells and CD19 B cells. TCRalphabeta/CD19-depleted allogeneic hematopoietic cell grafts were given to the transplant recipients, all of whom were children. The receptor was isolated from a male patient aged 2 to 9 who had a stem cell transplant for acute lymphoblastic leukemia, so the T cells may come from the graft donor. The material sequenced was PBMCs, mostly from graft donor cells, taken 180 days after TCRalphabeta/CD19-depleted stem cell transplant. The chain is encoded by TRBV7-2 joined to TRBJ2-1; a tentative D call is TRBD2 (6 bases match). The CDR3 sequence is CASSFSGSSIRNEQFF. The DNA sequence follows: TGTGCCAGCAGCTTCTCCGGGAGTTCCATTCGGAATGAGCAGTTCTTC.